The 22 T cell receptor beta chains below were found in one sample sequenced in a study of siplizumab effects on memory and regulatory T cells. The repertoire was sequenced with immunoSEQ multiplex PCR; TCRdb's copy has only in-frame clones and lacks some. Among fewer than 30,000 clones listed, about 79% were seen once. Sequenced sample: memory CD4+ T cells sorted from blood. The receptors come from a human donor in good health.

This chain joins TRBV5-8 and TRBJ2-2; D unresolved. The CDR3 has 13 amino acids. V was trimmed by 1 base and J by 3 bases, leaving 4 bases between them. CDR1 is SGHTS, CDR2 YDEGEE, per germline. Here the CDR3 DNA reads TGTGCCAGCAGCTTGTCGTACACCGGGGAGCTGTTTTTT. This translates into CASSLSYTGELFF.

This clone was seen a few times. The chain's CDR3 is CASSPGAEQYF. The DNA for the CDR3 is TGTGCCAGCTCACCAGGAGCCGAGCAGTACTTC. J is TRBJ2-7 and V is TRBV18, with D unresolved. There are 11 residues in the CDR3. Trimming removed 2 bases from V and 6 bases from J, with 5 bases in between. Germline loops: CDR1 KGHSH, CDR2 LQKENI.

This chain joins TRBV10-3 and TRBJ2-7; TRBD2 aligns across 8 bases. V trimming: 8 bases; J trimming: 2 bases; junction bases outside the gene matches: 5. Germline V gives CDR1 ENHRY, CDR2 SYGVKD. This CDR3 has 13 residues. This chain's CDR3 is CAIAFSGTYEQYF. For the CDR3, the DNA is TGTGCCATCGCTTTTAGCGGGACCTACGAGCAGTACTTC.

The chain is built from TRBV7-3 and TRBJ2-1, with a possible D match to TRBD2 (7 bases). Trimming removed 5 bases at V and 9 bases at J, with 20 bases between. The CDR3 runs 15 residues. CDR1 is SGHTA, CDR2 FQGTGA, per germline. As DNA, the CDR3 is TGTGCCAGCAGCCACCAAGGGGGGGGGCTAAGTGAGCAGTTCTTC. Its protein product is CASSHQGGGLSEQFF.

V usage is TRBV5-1 and J usage is TRBJ2-1, with TRBD2 matching over 7 bases. The V segment lost 0 bases and the J segment 4 bases; nucleotides outside the gene matches: 4. Germline CDR1 reads SGHRS; CDR2 reads YFSETQ. The CDR3 covers 15 residues. Written as DNA, the CDR3 is TGCGCCAGCAGCTTGGTCGCGGGAGAGTACAATGAGCAGTTCTTC. Translated: CASSLVAGEYNEQFF. Based on the CDR3 plus reference TRBV5-1 and TRBJ2-1, the full variable domain is KAGVTQTPRYLIKTRGQQVTLSCSPISGHRSVSWYQQTPGQGLQFLFEYFSETQRNKGNFPGRFSGRQFSNSRSEMNVSTLELGDSALYLCASSLVAGEYNEQFFGPGTRLTVL.

The chain employs TRBV30 and TRBJ2-2; D is uncertain. Germline CDR1 reads GTSNPN; CDR2 reads SVGIG (reference sequence). The CDR3 consists of 13 residues. V dropped 1 base and J dropped 5 bases, with 8 bases sitting between them. The CDR3 DNA sequence: TGTGCCTGGAGTGCCTCCATGACCGGGGAGCTGTTTTTT. Translated: CAWSASMTGELFF.

The chain combines TRBV7-9 with TRBJ2-1; 15 bases agree with TRBD2. V shed 0 bases and J 6 bases; nucleotides not matched to a gene: 0. Germline loops: CDR1 SEHNR, CDR2 FQNEAQ (reference sequence). This CDR3 spans 16 amino acids. CDR3 nucleotides: TGTGCCAGCAGCTTAGCGGGACTAGCGGGAGGCAATGAGCAGTTCTTC. Translated: CASSLAGLAGGNEQFF.

The sample holds a few counts of this clone. The rearrangement links TRBV7-2 to TRBJ2-2, with TRBD2 matching over 9 bases. J gave up 7 bases and V 0 bases, and 3 bases lay outside the gene matches. This CDR3 is built from 15 residues. CDR1 and CDR2 (germline): SGHTA, FQGNSA. In DNA, the CDR3 is TGTGCCAGCAGCTTAGCGGGACTAGCAATCGGGGAGCTGTTTTTT. Its protein is CASSLAGLAIGELFF.

The chain recombines TRBV6-6 with TRBJ1-1; D is perhaps TRBD1 (5 bases). The CDR3 has 13 amino acids. The germline CDR1 and CDR2 sequences are MNHNY and SVGAGI (reference sequence). The V gene lost 6 bases and the J gene lost 1 base, with 9 bases spanning the gap. CDR3 amino acids: CASRLGANTEAFF. DNA of the CDR3: TGTGCCAGCAGGCTAGGGGCGAACACTGAAGCTTTCTTT.

This clone was counted once. The CDR3 loop reads CATSLGGVDNEQFF. CDR3 nucleotides: TGTGCCACGTCGTTAGGTGGAGTTGACAATGAGCAGTTCTTC. V is TRBV6-1 and J is TRBJ2-1; the D is unclear. V lost 10 bases and J lost 5, with 18 bases in between. Germline values: CDR1 MNHNS, CDR2 SASEGT. The CDR3 has 14 residues.

This clone was picked up one time. The chain links TRBV13 to TRBJ1-6; 7 bases are a match to TRBD1. From germline, CDR1 is PRHDT and CDR2 FYEKMQ (reference sequence). This CDR3 contains 17 residues. Unmatched junction bases numbered 13, after V lost 2 bases and J lost 9 bases. CDR3 bases: TGTGCCAGCAGCTTATGGAGGGACAGAGGTCGGGGTTCACCCCTCCACTTT. Amino acid sequence: CASSLWRDRGRGSPLHF. The full variable domain, with the rest looked up from reference TRBV13 and TRBJ1-6, is AAGVIQSPRHLIKEKRETATLKCYPIPRHDTVYWYQQGPGQDPQFLISFYEKMQSDKGSIPDRFSAQQFSDYHSELNMSSLELGDSALYFCASSLWRDRGRGSPLHFGNGTRLTVT.

The gene calls are TRBV27 and TRBJ2-1, with 7 bases matching TRBD2. Trimming removed 7 bases from V and 9 bases from J; junction bases left unmatched: 9. Germline lookup yields CDR1 MNHEY and CDR2 SMNVEV (reference sequence). CDR3 length equals 13 residues. The chain's CDR3 is CASKEGGRGEQFF. The CDR3 nucleotides are TGTGCCAGCAAGGAGGGAGGGCGGGGTGAGCAGTTCTTC.

The chain is built from TRBV28 and TRBJ1-5; D not resolved. Germline lookup yields CDR1 MDHEN and CDR2 SYDVKM. The CDR3 spans 13 residues. The V and J ends lost 7 bases and 0 bases respectively, with 7 bases between them. The CDR3 spells CASTRHSNQPQHF. The CDR3, as DNA: TGTGCCAGCACTCGACATAGCAATCAGCCCCAGCATTTT.

The gene calls are TRBV6-1 and TRBJ1-5; no definite D call. Trimming left V 4 bases short and J 0 bases short, with 4 bases between. The CDR3 consists of 13 residues. Looked up from germline, CDR1 is MNHNS and CDR2 is SASEGT. The CDR3 bases are TGTGCCAGCAGTGTAGATAGCAATCAGCCCCAGCATTTT. It codes for CASSVDSNQPQHF.

The V call is TRBV6-5, the J call TRBJ1-1, with no clear D. This CDR3 contains 11 residues. Trimming left V 5 bases short and J 6 bases short, with 7 bases between. Germline CDR1 MNHEY, CDR2 SVGAGI. The CDR3 here is CASSRKSEAFF. DNA for the CDR3: TGTGCCAGCAGTCGAAAGTCTGAAGCTTTCTTT.

V and J are TRBV9 and TRBJ2-3; TRBD2 aligns across 14 bases. The CDR3 has 16 amino acids. Germline lookup yields CDR1 SGDLS and CDR2 YYNGEE. V dropped 4 bases and J dropped 1; count of bases not matched to a gene: 2. CDR3 DNA sequence: TGTGCCAGCAGCACGGGACTAGCGGGAGGCACAGATACGCAGTATTTT. Translation: CASSTGLAGGTDTQYF.

This chain joins TRBV6-1 and TRBJ2-1; 8 bases match TRBD1. There are 15 residues in the CDR3. The germline CDR1 and CDR2 sequences are MNHNS and SASEGT. The ends lost 1 base at V and 10 bases at J; junction bases unmatched: 9. CDR3 sequence reads: CASSEVLGQGGEQFF. CDR3 DNA: TGTGCCAGCAGTGAAGTATTAGGACAGGGAGGCGAGCAGTTCTTC.

The V and J genes are TRBV6-6 and TRBJ2-7, with 12 bases identical to TRBD2. The trim removed 4 bases at V and 0 bases at J, leaving 1 base unmatched. Germline CDR1 reads MNHNY; CDR2 reads SVGAGI (reference sequence). The CDR3 runs to 15 residues. CDR3 sequence: CASSSTSGSSYEQYF. The CDR3 DNA sequence: TGTGCCAGCAGTTCGACTAGCGGGAGCTCCTACGAGCAGTACTTC.

V usage is TRBV2 and J usage is TRBJ2-1, with 8 bases matching TRBD2. V trimming: 5 bases; J trimming: 7 bases; junction bases outside the gene matches: 10. The CDR3 covers 15 residues. CDR1 SNHLY and CDR2 FYNNEI come from the germline V gene. The CDR3 nucleotides are TGTGCCAGCAGTTCCGGGACTAGGTCCATAAATGAGCAGTTCTTC. This codes for CASSSGTRSINEQFF.

The chain couples TRBV7-3 to TRBJ2-1; D is undetermined. This CDR3 has 10 residues. The V end was cut by 8 bases, the J end by 6 bases, with 5 bases between. Germline CDR1 reads SGHTA; CDR2 reads FQGTGA. CDR3 in amino acids: CASEFNEQFF. CDR3 sequence (DNA): TGTGCCAGCGAATTCAATGAGCAGTTCTTC.

The V call is TRBV15, the J call TRBJ1-1, with 9 bases lining up with TRBD1. After removal of 3 bases from V and 1 base from J, the junction contained 6 bases not matched to a gene. Germline assignment: CDR1 LNHNV and CDR2 YYDKDF (reference sequence). This CDR3 is built from 16 residues. CDR3 protein: CATSSWDRVANTEAFF. The CDR3 DNA sequence: TGTGCCACCAGCAGCTGGGACAGGGTGGCGAACACTGAAGCTTTCTTT.

A word on this clone: Its ends do not fully match the called genes, so a read error is possible. The J gene is TRBJ2-1, the V gene TRBV7-7, with a weak D call TRBD2 (6 bases). CDR1 is SSHAT and CDR2 is FNYEAQ in the germline V gene (reference sequence). CDR3 length equals 13 residues. The CDR3 sequence: CASSMGLRDEQFF. In DNA, the CDR3 is TGTGCTAGCAGCATGGGACTCAGAGATGAGCAGTTCTTC.